The T cell receptor beta chain described here comes from a study of shared clonotypes between healthy human individuals. Using immunoSEQ multiplex PCR, the repertoire was profiled, and TCRdb retains in-frame clones only, with some absent. Of 1.4 million or so clones listed, 98% were seen once; the top ten hold approximately 0.38%. In this sample, this clone turned up once. Other DNA sequences in the sample encode the same CDR3. The sequence was obtained from a man aged 25-45 years in good health. Input material: naive CD4+ T cells sorted from blood. Regarding subset: CD45RA+ positively selected.

The CDR3 loop is CASSIVGGSNQPQHF. As DNA, the CDR3 is TGTGCCAGTAGTATAGTGGGCGGGAGCAATCAGCCCCAGCATTTT. The chain has TRBV19 and TRBJ1-5; D gene ambiguous. V dropped 1 base and J dropped 1 base, with 8 bases sitting between them. The CDR3 sequence is 15 residues long. From germline, CDR1 is LNHDA and CDR2 SQIVND (reference sequence).